A single sample gave rise to the 30 T cell receptor beta chains below, sequenced in a study of blood T cell repertoires in COVID-19. Profiled with immunoSEQ multiplex PCR; TCRdb holds only in-frame clones, not every one. The sample has some 100,000 clones, 80% to 95% seen once; the top ten hold approximately 5.1%. Specimen: peripheral blood. The receptor source for this set is a man aged 65 to 85 with acute or convalescent COVID-19.

The chain couples TRBV10-3 to TRBJ1-1; D call uncertain. Per germline, CDR1 ENHRY and CDR2 SYGVKD. The CDR3 sequence is 14 residues long. V lost 4 bases and J lost 7, with 16 bases in between. The chain's CDR3 is CAISALQWVGEAFF. For the CDR3, the DNA is TGTGCCATCAGTGCTTTACAGTGGGTGGGTGAAGCTTTCTTT.

This clone has just one count. V is TRBV3-1 (or the pseudogene TRBV3-2) and J is TRBJ2-7, with TRBD2 matching 8 bases. The CDR3 runs to 15 residues. With V trimmed by 2 bases and J by 1 base, 4 bases remained unmatched. From germline, CDR1 is LGHDT and CDR2 YNNKEL (reference sequence). The CDR3 DNA is TGTGCCAGCAGCCAAACGGGAGGGAATTCCTACGAGCAGTACTTC. This encodes CASSQTGGNSYEQYF.

The table lists this clone with a count of one. The rearrangement uses TRBV4-3 and TRBJ2-3, with no clear D. Germline lookup yields CDR1 LGHNA and CDR2 YSLEER. The V end lost 6 bases, the J end lost 2 bases, and 9 bases lay between the germline ends. CDR3 length equals 13 residues. The CDR3 reads CASSQLLTDTQYF. The CDR3 region has the DNA TGCGCCAGCAGTCAACTTCTCACAGATACGCAGTATTTT.

This chain joins TRBV2 and TRBJ1-2, with D possibly being TRBD1 (5 bases). The CDR3 runs to 11 residues. The germline V and J ends were trimmed by 9 bases and 12 bases, with 17 bases remaining between them. CDR1 is SNHLY, CDR2 FYNNEI, per germline. The DNA for the CDR3 is TGTGCCAGGGGCGTGCGGGACGACGACACCTTC. Translation gives CARGVRDDDTF.

The gene calls are TRBV2 and TRBJ1-5; the match to TRBD1 covers 7 bases. With V trimmed by 5 bases and J by 5 bases, 6 bases remained unmatched. The CDR3 contains 14 residues. Germline CDR1 is SNHLY and CDR2 is FYNNEI. In DNA form, the CDR3 reads TGTGCCAGCAGTTCGGACAGGACCCATCAGCCCCAGCATTTT. Amino acids: CASSSDRTHQPQHF.

The chain carries TRBV24-1 and TRBJ2-3; 7 nucleotides match TRBD2. CDR1 and CDR2 from the germline V gene are KGHDR and SFDVKD. There are 16 residues in the CDR3. The junction had 12 bases not matched to a gene; V was cut back by 4 bases and J by 6 bases. DNA of the CDR3: TGTGCCACCAGTGACCCCGGACTAGTGGATGCGGATACGCAGTATTTT. Translated: CATSDPGLVDADTQYF.

This chain connects TRBV6-5 to TRBJ1-6, with TRBD1 matching 7 bases. The germline gives CDR1 MNHEY, CDR2 SVGAGI. The CDR3 extends over 15 amino acids. V shed 0 bases, J shed 10 bases, and the junction held 6 bases outside the gene matches. The CDR3 loop is CASSYSITGDSPLHF. The CDR3 DNA sequence: TGTGCCAGCAGTTACTCGATCACAGGGGACTCACCCCTCCACTTT.

The chain has TRBV2 and TRBJ1-1; 7 nucleotides line up with TRBD1. V dropped 7 bases and J dropped 4; count of bases not matched to a gene: 9. The CDR3 sequence is 14 residues long. Germline lookup yields CDR1 SNHLY and CDR2 FYNNEI. The CDR3 DNA reads as TGTGCCAGCAAGAGACAGGGTGAGCGCACTGAAGCTTTCTTT. It codes for CASKRQGERTEAFF.

This clone was observed once. The chain has TRBV3-1 (or the pseudogene TRBV3-2) and TRBJ2-7; D may be TRBD2 (5 bases). Germline CDR1 reads LGHDT; CDR2 reads YNNKEL (reference sequence). The CDR3 runs 15 residues. Trimming left V 5 bases short and J 2 bases short, with 16 bases between. CDR3 DNA sequence: TGTGCCAGCAGCAACGGTCGGGGTCCAGCCTACGAGCAGTACTTC. It codes for CASSNGRGPAYEQYF.

This chain links TRBV7-9 with TRBJ2-7; the D gene is possibly TRBD2 (6 bases). Germline V gives CDR1 SEHNR, CDR2 FQNEAQ (reference sequence). Trimming removed 5 bases at V and 6 bases at J, with 11 bases between. The CDR3 sequence is 12 residues long. CDR3 bases: TGTGCCAGCAGCAGACTAGGGACCGAGCAGTACTTC. It yields the protein CASSRLGTEQYF.

This rearrangement joins TRBV5-4 to TRBJ2-7, with 7 bases aligning to TRBD2. Germline-derived CDR1 and CDR2 are SGHNT and YYREEE (reference sequence). The CDR3 is 16 residues long. J lost 3 bases, V lost 2 bases, and 11 bases had no gene match. For the CDR3, the DNA is TGTGCCAGCAGCTTCGCTTCCAGCGGGACCCACTACGAGCAGTACTTC. This translates into CASSFASSGTHYEQYF. Drawing the rest from reference TRBV5-4 and TRBJ2-7, the complete variable domain is ETGVTQSPTHLIKTRGQQVTLRCSSQSGHNTVSWYQQALGQGPQFIFQYYREEENGRGNFPPRFSGLQFPNYSSELNVNALELDDSALYLCASSFASSGTHYEQYFGPGTRLTVT.

The chain is built from TRBV4-1 and TRBJ1-3; D unclear. The germline gives CDR1 MGHRA, CDR2 YSYEKL. The ends were cut back, 5 bases at V and 0 bases at J, with 8 bases in the middle. CDR3 length: 14 amino acids. The CDR3 here is CASSSRHSGNTIYF. The CDR3 bases are TGCGCCAGCAGCAGCCGTCACTCTGGAAACACCATATATTTT.

The V call is TRBV28, the J call TRBJ2-2, with TRBD1 matching over 7 bases. Trimming cost V 4 bases and J 4 bases; bases outside gene matches: 0. From germline, CDR1 is MDHEN and CDR2 SYDVKM. The CDR3 extends over 13 amino acids. CDR3 bases: TGTGCCAGCAGTTACAGGGGCACCGGGGAGCTGTTTTTT. Protein product: CASSYRGTGELFF.

The genes are TRBV7-2 and TRBJ2-2; 16 bases match TRBD2. The CDR3 has 17 amino acids. Germline values: CDR1 SGHTA, CDR2 FQGNSA. Trimming removed 3 bases from V and 6 bases from J; junction bases left unmatched: 4. The CDR3 loop reads CASSFGTSGGAAGELFF. DNA of the CDR3: TGTGCCAGCAGCTTCGGGACTAGCGGGGGGGCCGCCGGGGAGCTGTTTTTT.

This chain links TRBV12-3 or TRBV12-4 with TRBJ2-7; a weak D match, TRBD1 (6 bases). This CDR3 region has 11 residues. Trimming stripped 8 bases from V and 2 bases from J, with 7 bases between. The CDR3 here is CASGQPYEQYF. The DNA for the CDR3 is TGTGCCAGCGGACAGCCCTACGAGCAGTACTTC.

This clone appeared once. The genes are TRBV4-2 and TRBJ2-1; 8 bases line up with TRBD1. This CDR3 comprises 14 residues. Germline loops: CDR1 LGHNA, CDR2 YNFKEQ. The V gene end was trimmed by 1 base and the J gene end by 11 bases; junction bases not matched to a gene: 7. As DNA, the CDR3 is TGTGCCAGCAGCCAAGGCGGGACAGGAGACCAGCAGTTCTTC. Encoded protein: CASSQGGTGDQQFF.

The chain joins TRBV18 to TRBJ1-1, with 8 positions matching TRBD1. This CDR3 region has 14 residues. Germline values: CDR1 KGHSH, CDR2 LQKENI. V gave up 3 bases and J gave up 6 bases; unmatched junction bases: 6. CDR3 residues: CASSPDRVRAEAFF. In nucleotides, the CDR3 is TGTGCCAGCTCACCGGACAGGGTGCGGGCTGAAGCTTTCTTT.

The genes are TRBV4-3 and TRBJ2-1; 8 bases map to TRBD2. The germline V gene encodes CDR1 LGHNA and CDR2 YSLEER. This CDR3 contains 17 residues. Unmatched junction bases numbered 11, after V lost 0 bases and J lost 7 bases. The CDR3 DNA is TGCGCCAGCAGCCAAGAAACTCGGACCGGGACTAGGAATGAGCAGTTCTTC. Protein product: CASSQETRTGTRNEQFF.

The chain couples TRBV11-2 to TRBJ1-4, with a weak D call TRBD1 (5 bases). This CDR3 region has 14 residues. Germline V gene data show CDR1 as SGHAT and CDR2 as FQNNGV. Trimming removed 5 bases at V and 7 bases at J, with 14 bases between. For the CDR3, the DNA is TGTGCCAGCAGCGGAGGGAATAGGGGTGAAAAACTGTTTTTT. Translation: CASSGGNRGEKLFF. The whole variable domain, remainder taken from reference TRBV11-2 and TRBJ1-4, is EAGVAQSPRYKIIEKRQSVAFWCNPISGHATLYWYQQILGQGPKLLIQFQNNGVVDDSQLPKDRFSAERLKGVDSTLKIQPAKLEDSAVYLCASSGGNRGEKLFFGSGTQLSVL.

The CDR3 spells CASSQVRDSVGAFF. DNA for the CDR3: TGCGCCAGCAGCCAAGTCAGGGATTCGGTTGGGGCTTTCTTT. J is TRBJ1-1 and V is TRBV4-3; D is possibly TRBD1 (5 bases). This CDR3 contains 14 residues. The ends were cut back, 1 base at V and 11 bases at J, with 17 bases in the middle. The germline gives CDR1 LGHNA, CDR2 YSLEER.

The gene calls are TRBV5-1 and TRBJ2-2; TRBD1 aligns across 9 bases. The junction had 0 bases not matched to a gene; V was cut back by 3 bases and J by 0 bases. Germline V gene sequence: CDR1 SGHRS, CDR2 YFSETQ. The CDR3 sequence is 15 residues long. Here the CDR3 reads CASSWTGANTGELFF. In nucleotides, the CDR3 is TGCGCCAGCAGCTGGACAGGGGCGAACACCGGGGAGCTGTTTTTT.

The V and J genes are TRBV27 and TRBJ2-5, with D perhaps TRBD1 (6 bases). V was clipped by 5 bases and J by 4 bases, with 14 bases between them. The CDR3 totals 14 residues. Germline V gene data show CDR1 as MNHEY and CDR2 as SMNVEV (reference sequence). In nucleotides, the CDR3 is TGTGCCAGCAGTCTGGAACAGGGAACAGAGACCCAGTACTTC. As protein: CASSLEQGTETQYF.

The chain has TRBV6-6 and TRBJ2-1; tentative D call: TRBD2 (5 bases). CDR3 size: 15 residues. Trimming removed 2 bases from V and 0 bases from J, with 8 bases in between. Germline CDR1 reads MNHNY; CDR2 reads SVGAGI (reference sequence). For the CDR3, the DNA is TGTGCCAGCAGTTACCGGGGTAGCTCCTACAATGAGCAGTTCTTC. Residues: CASSYRGSSYNEQFF.

The genes are TRBV27 and TRBJ1-6, with D hard to call. CDR1 is MNHEY, CDR2 SMNVEV, per germline (reference sequence). The CDR3 consists of 16 residues. Trimming stripped 2 bases from V and 0 bases from J, with 8 bases between. The DNA of the CDR3 is TGTGCCAGCAGTTTACTCGGTAGCTCCTATAATTCACCCCTCCACTTT. This gives the protein CASSLLGSSYNSPLHF.

J is TRBJ2-6 and V is TRBV4-1; possibly TRBD1 for D (5 bases). This CDR3 has 17 amino acids. Germline V lookup: CDR1 MGHRA, CDR2 YSYEKL. V shed 1 base and J shed 7 bases, with 17 bases lying between them. This chain's CDR3 is CASSQGPQGRPANVLTF. The CDR3 DNA sequence: TGCGCCAGCAGCCAAGGTCCCCAGGGCCGGCCCGCCAACGTCCTGACTTTC.

The genes are TRBV5-6 and TRBJ2-1, with D hard to call. The CDR3 is 13 residues long. Per the germline V gene, CDR1 is SGHDT and CDR2 is YYEEEE. The V and J ends lost 2 bases and 6 bases respectively, with 9 bases between them. The chain's CDR3 is CASSLTWANEQFF. Written as DNA, the CDR3 is TGTGCCAGCAGCTTAACTTGGGCCAATGAGCAGTTCTTC.

The gene calls are TRBV2 and TRBJ2-7; 8 bases fit TRBD1. V was pared by 4 bases and J by 6 bases, with 8 bases of the junction left unmatched. CDR1 and CDR2 (germline): SNHLY, FYNNEI. The CDR3 spans 14 residues. The CDR3 DNA is TGTGCCAGCAGTGTTGGGCAGGGGGCGCGCGAGCAGTACTTC. Protein: CASSVGQGAREQYF.

The rearrangement links TRBV6-6 to TRBJ2-3; the match to TRBD1 covers 7 bases. This CDR3 contains 15 residues. Germline V gene lookup returns CDR1 MNHNY and CDR2 SVGAGI (reference sequence). V shed 2 bases and J 4 bases; nucleotides not matched to a gene: 6. DNA for the CDR3: TGTGCCAGCAGTTACGGTAAAGGGGGCGCAGATACGCAGTATTTT. Translated: CASSYGKGGADTQYF.

The chain combines TRBV5-8 with TRBJ2-7; D may be TRBD2 (5 bases). Germline V gives CDR1 SGHTS, CDR2 YDEGEE. Deletions cut 2 bases from V and 1 base from J, with 13 bases between. This CDR3 has 15 residues. The CDR3 sequence is CASSFRGLLSYEQYF. CDR3 bases: TGTGCCAGCAGCTTCAGAGGGCTTCTATCCTACGAGCAGTACTTC.

The chain links TRBV9 to TRBJ1-2; D unclear. In germline, CDR1 is SGDLS, CDR2 YYNGEE. V was trimmed by 3 bases and J by 4 bases, leaving 16 bases between them. There are 15 residues in the CDR3. Here the CDR3 DNA reads TGTGCCAGCAGCGCCGACGGGGTAAGGTCCTATGGCTACACCTTC. Protein sequence: CASSADGVRSYGYTF.